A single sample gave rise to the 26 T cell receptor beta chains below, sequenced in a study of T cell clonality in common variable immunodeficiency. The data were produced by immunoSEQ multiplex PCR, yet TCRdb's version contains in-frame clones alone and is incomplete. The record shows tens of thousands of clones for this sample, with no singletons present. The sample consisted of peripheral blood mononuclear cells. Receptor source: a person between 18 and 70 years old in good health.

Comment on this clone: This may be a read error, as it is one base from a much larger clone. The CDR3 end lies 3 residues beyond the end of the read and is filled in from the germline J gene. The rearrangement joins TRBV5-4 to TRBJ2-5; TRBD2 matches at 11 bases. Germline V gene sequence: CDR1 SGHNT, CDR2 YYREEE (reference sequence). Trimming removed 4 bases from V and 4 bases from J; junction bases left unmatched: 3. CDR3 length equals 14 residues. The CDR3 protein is CASSLLAGVETQYF. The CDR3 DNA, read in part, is TGTGCCAGCAGCCTACTAGCGGGAGTAGAGACC. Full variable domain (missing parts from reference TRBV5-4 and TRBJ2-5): ETGVTQSPTHLIKTRGQQVTLRCSSQSGHNTVSWYQQALGQGPQFIFQYYREEENGRGNFPPRFSGLQFPNYSSELNVNALELDDSALYLCASSLLAGVETQYFGPGTRLLVL.

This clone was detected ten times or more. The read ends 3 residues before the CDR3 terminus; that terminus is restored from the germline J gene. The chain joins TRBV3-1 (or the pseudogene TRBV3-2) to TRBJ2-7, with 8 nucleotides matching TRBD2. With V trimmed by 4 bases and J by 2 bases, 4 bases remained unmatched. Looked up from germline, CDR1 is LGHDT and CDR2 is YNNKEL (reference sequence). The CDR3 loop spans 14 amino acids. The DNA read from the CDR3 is TGTGCCAGCAGCCCTAGCGGGTCTCCCTACGAG. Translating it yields CASSPSGSPYE. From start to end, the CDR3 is CASSPSGSPYEQYF.

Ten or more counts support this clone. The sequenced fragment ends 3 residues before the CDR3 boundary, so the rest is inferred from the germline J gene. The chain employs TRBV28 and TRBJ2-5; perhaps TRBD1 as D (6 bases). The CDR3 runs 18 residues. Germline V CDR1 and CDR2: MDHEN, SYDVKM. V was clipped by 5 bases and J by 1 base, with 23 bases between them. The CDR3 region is CASSQPRDISRFQETQYF. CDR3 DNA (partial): TGTGCCAGCAGTCAGCCCCGGGACATCTCGCGGTTCCAAGAGACC.

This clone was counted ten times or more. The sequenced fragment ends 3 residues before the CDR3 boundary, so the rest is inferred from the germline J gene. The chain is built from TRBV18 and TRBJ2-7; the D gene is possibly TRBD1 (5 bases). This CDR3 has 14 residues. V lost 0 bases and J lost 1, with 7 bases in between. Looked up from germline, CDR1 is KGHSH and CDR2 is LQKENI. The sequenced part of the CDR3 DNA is TGTGCCAGCTCACCACCGGGGCAGTCCTACGAG. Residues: CASSPPGQSYE. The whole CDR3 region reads CASSPPGQSYEQYF.

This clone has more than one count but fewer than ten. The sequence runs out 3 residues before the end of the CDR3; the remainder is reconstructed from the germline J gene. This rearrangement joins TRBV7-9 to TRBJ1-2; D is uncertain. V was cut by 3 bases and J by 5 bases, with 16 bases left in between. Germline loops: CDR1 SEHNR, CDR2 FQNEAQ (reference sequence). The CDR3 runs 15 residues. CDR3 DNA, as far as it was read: TGTGCCAGCAGCTTCGGATCAGCGTCCGATTATGGC. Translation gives CASSFGSASDYG. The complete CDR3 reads CASSFGSASDYGYTF.

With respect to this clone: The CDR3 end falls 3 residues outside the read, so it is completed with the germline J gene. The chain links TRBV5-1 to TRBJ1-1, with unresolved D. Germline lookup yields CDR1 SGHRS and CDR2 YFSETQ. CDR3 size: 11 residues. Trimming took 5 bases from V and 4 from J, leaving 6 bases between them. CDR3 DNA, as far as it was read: TGCGCCAGCAGTTTCGGCACTGAA. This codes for CASSFGTE. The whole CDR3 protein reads CASSFGTEAFF.

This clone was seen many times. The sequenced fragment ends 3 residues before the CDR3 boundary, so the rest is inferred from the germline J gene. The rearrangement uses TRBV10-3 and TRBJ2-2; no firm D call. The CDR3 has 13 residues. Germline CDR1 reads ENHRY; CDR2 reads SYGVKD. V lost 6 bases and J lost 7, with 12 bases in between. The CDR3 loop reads CAISEAVGGELFF. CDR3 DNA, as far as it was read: TGTGCCATCAGCGAGGCGGTTGGCGGGGAG.

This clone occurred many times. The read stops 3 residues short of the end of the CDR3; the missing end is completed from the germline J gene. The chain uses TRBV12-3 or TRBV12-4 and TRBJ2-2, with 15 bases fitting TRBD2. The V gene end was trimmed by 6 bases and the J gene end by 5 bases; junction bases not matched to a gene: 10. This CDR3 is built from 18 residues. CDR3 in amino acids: CASRRTSGRAEGTGELFF. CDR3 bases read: TGTGCCAGCAGGAGGACTAGCGGGAGGGCCGAAGGGACCGGGGAG.

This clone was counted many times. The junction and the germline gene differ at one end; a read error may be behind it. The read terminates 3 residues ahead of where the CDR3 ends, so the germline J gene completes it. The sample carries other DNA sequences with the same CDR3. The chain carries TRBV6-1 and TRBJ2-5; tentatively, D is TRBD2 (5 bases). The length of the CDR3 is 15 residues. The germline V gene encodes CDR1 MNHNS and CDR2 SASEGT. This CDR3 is CASSESGGRQETQYF. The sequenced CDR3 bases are TGTGCTAGCAGTGAATCAGGCGGGCGACAAGAGACC.

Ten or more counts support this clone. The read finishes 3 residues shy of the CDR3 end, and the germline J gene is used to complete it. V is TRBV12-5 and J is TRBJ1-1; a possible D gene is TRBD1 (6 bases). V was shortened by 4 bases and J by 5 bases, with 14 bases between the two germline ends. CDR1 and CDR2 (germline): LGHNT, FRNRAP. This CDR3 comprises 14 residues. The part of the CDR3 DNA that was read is TGTGCTAGTGGTTCACGCATTCAGGGGACTGAA. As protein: CASGSRIQGTE. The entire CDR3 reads CASGSRIQGTEAFF.

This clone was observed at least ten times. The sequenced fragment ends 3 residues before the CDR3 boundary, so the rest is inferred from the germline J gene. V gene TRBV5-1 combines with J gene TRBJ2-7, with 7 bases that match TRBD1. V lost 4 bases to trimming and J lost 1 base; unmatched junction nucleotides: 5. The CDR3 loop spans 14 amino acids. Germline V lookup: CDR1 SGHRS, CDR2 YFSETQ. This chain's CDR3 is CASSIRQGSYEQYF. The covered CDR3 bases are TGCGCCAGCAGCATCAGACAGGGATCCTACGAG.

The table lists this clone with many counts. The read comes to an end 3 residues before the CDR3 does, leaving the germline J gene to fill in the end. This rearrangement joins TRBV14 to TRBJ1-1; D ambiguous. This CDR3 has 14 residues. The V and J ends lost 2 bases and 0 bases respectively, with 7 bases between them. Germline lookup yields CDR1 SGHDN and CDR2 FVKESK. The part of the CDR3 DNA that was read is TGTGCCAGCAGCCAACAAGCTATGAACACTGAA. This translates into CASSQQAMNTE. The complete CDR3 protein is CASSQQAMNTEAFF.

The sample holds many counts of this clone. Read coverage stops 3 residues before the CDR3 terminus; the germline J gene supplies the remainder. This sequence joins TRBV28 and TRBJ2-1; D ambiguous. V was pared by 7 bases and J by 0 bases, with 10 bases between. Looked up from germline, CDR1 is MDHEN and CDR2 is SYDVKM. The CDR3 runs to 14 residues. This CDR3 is CASTYDSSYNEQFF. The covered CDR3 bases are TGTGCCAGCACCTACGATAGCTCCTACAATGAG. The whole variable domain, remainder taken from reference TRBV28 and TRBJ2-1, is DVKVTQSSRYLVKRTGEKVFLECVQDMDHENMFWYRQDPGLGLRLIYFSYDVKMKEKGDIPEGYSVSREKKERFSLILESASTNQTSMYLCASTYDSSYNEQFFGPGTRLTVL.

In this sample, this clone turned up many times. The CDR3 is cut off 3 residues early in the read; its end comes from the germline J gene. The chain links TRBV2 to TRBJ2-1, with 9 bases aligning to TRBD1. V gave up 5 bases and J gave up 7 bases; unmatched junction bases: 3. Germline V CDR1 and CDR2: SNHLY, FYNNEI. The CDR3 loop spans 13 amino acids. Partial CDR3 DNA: TGTGCCAGCAGTAGACAGGGGGGTAATGAG. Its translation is CASSRQGGNE. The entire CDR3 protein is CASSRQGGNEQFF. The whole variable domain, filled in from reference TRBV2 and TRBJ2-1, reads EPEVTQTPSHQVTQMGQEVILRCVPISNHLYFYWYRQILGQKVEFLVSFYNNEISEKSEIFDDQFSVERPDGSNFTLKIRSTKLEDSAMYFCASSRQGGNEQFFGPGTRLTVL.

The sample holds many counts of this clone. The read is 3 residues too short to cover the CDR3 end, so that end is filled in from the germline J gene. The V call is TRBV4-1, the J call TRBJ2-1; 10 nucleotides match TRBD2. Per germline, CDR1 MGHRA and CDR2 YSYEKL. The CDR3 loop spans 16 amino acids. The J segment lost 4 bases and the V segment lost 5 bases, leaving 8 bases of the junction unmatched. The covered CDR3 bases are TGCGCCAGCAGCTCATCTAGCGGGAGCAGTTACAATGAG. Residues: CASSSSSGSSYNE. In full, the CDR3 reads CASSSSSGSSYNEQFF.

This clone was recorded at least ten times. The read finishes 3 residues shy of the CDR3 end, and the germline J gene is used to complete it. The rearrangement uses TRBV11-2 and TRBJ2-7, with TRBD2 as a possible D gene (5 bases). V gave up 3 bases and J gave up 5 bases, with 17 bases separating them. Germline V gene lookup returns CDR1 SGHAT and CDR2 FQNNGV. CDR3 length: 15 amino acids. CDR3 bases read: TGTGCCAGCAGCTTTAGAGCTAGCTTAGAGAACGAG. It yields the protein CASSFRASLENE. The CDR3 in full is CASSFRASLENEQYF.

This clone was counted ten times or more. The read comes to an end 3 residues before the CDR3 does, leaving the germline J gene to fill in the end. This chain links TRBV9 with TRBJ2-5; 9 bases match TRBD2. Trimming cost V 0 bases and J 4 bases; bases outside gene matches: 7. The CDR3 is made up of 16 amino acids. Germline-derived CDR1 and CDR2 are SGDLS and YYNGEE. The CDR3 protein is CASSVAGSGSIETQYF. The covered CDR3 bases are TGTGCCAGCAGCGTAGCTGGTAGCGGGAGTATAGAGACC.

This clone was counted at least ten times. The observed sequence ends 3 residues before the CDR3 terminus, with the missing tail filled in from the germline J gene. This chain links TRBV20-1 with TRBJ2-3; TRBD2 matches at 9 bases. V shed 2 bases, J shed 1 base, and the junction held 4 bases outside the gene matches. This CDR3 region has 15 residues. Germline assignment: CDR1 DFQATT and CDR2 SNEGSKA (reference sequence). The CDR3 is CSARSRTSGTDTQYF. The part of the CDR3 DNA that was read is TGCAGTGCTAGATCCAGGACTAGCGGCACAGATACG.

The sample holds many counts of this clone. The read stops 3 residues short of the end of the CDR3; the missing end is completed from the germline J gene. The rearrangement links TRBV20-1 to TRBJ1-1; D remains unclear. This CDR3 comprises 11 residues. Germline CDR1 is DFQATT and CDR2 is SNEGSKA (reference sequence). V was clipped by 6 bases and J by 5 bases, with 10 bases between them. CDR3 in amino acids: CSAEKRTEAFF. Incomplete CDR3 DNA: TGCAGTGCCGAAAAGCGGACTGAA.

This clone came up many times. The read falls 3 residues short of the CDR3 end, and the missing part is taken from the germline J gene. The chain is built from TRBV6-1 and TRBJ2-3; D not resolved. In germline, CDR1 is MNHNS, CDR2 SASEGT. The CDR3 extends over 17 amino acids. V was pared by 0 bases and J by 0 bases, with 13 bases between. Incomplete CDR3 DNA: TGTGCCAGCAGTGAAGCGGTTCCAGTCTTAAGCACAGATACG. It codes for CASSEAVPVLSTDT. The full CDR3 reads CASSEAVPVLSTDTQYF.

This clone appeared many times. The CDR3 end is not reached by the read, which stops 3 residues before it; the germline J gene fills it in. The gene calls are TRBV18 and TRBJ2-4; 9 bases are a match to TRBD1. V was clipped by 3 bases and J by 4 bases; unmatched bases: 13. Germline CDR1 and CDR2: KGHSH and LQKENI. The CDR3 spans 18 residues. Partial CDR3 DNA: TGTGCCAGCTCACCTCAGCTAAAGGGACAGGGCTCAAAAAACATT. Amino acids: CASSPQLKGQGSKNI. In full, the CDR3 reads CASSPQLKGQGSKNIQYF.

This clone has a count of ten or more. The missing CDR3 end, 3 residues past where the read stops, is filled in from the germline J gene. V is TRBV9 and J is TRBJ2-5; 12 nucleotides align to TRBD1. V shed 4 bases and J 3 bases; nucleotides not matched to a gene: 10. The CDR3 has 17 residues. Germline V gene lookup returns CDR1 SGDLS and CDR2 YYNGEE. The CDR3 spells CASSPRGTGGAEETQYF. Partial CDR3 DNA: TGTGCCAGCAGCCCCCGGGGGACAGGGGGCGCGGAAGAGACC.

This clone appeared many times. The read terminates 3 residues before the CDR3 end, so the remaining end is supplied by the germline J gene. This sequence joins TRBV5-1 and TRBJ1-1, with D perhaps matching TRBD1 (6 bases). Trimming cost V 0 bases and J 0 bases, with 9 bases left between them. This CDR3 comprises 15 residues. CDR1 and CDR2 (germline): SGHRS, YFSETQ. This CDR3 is CASSLGQAMNTEAFF. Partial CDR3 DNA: TGCGCCAGCAGCTTGGGACAGGCTATGAACACTGAA.

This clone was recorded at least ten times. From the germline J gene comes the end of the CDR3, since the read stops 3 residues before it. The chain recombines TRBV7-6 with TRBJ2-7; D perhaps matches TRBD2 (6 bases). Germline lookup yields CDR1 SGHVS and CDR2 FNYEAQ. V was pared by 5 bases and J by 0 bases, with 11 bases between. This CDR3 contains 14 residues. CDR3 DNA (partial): TGTGCCAGCAGCCCCGCGGGGAACTCCTACGAG. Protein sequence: CASSPAGNSYE. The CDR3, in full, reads CASSPAGNSYEQYF.

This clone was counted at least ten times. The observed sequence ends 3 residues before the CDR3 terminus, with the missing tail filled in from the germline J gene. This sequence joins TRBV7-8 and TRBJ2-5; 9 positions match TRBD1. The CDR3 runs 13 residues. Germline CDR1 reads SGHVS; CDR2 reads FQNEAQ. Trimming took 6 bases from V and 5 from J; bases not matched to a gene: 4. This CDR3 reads CASRHRGRETQYF. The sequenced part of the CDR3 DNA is TGTGCCAGCAGACACAGGGGGCGGGAGACC.

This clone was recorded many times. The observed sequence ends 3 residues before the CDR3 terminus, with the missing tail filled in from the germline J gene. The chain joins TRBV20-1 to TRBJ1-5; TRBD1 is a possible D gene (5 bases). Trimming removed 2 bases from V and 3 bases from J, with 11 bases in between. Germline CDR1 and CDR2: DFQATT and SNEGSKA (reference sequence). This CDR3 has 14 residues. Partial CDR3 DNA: TGCAGTGCTAGATCGTCAGGGTACAATCAGCCC. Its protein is CSARSSGYNQP. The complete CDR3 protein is CSARSSGYNQPQHF.